A single sample gave rise to the 15 T cell receptor beta chains below, sequenced in a study of shared clonotypes between healthy human individuals. The table came from immunoSEQ multiplex PCR; TCRdb's copy has only in-frame clones and leaves some out. The profile covers hundreds of thousands of clones, with about 96% appearing a single time and about 0.06% taken by the ten largest. Specimen: naive CD4+ T cells sorted from blood. This sample's subset: CD45RA+ positively selected. These receptors came from a woman between 25 and 40 years old in good health.

This sequence joins TRBV18 and TRBJ2-7; 9 bases agree with TRBD2. CDR3 length: 14 residues. V lost 6 bases and J lost 2; bases outside the gene matches: 5. CDR1 KGHSH and CDR2 LQKENI come from the germline V gene. CDR3 protein: CASSAAGGTYEQYF. The CDR3 DNA follows: TGTGCCAGCTCCGCGGCGGGAGGGACCTACGAGCAGTACTTC.

V usage is TRBV10-1 and J usage is TRBJ2-7; 11 bases fit TRBD1. J was trimmed by 5 bases and V by 5 bases; bases with no gene match: 5. Per the germline V gene, CDR1 is WNHNN and CDR2 is SYGVQD (reference sequence). The CDR3 has 14 amino acids. Here the CDR3 reads CASSRDRGINEQYF. CDR3 nucleotide sequence: TGCGCCAGCAGTCGGGACAGGGGGATCAACGAGCAGTACTTC.

The CDR3: CASSHSAGSSYNEQFF. The DNA of the CDR3 is TGTGCCAGCTCACATTCAGCGGGATCCTCCTACAATGAGCAGTTCTTC. The rearrangement joins TRBV18 to TRBJ2-1; TRBD2 aligns across 7 bases. V gave up 4 bases and J gave up 0 bases; unmatched junction bases: 6. This CDR3 is 16 amino acids long. Germline CDR1 KGHSH, CDR2 LQKENI.

This clone has only one observation. At one end the junction does not follow the germline gene, possibly because of a read error. Other DNA sequences in this specimen translate into the identical CDR3. V and J are TRBV2 and TRBJ1-1; no clear D gene. The CDR3 runs 13 residues. Looked up from germline, CDR1 is SNHLY and CDR2 is FYNNEI. CDR3 sequence reads: CASSSGPNTEAFF. The CDR3 bases are TGTGCCAGCAGTTCCGGACCGAACACCGAAGCTTTCTTT.

The V call is TRBV28, the J call TRBJ2-7, with 13 bases lining up with TRBD2. CDR1 and CDR2 from the germline V gene are MDHEN and SYDVKM. With 4 bases clipped from V and 5 bases from J, the junction kept 5 bases outside the gene matches. This CDR3 is built from 15 residues. This chain's CDR3 is CASSSLAGGSHEQYF. The DNA for the CDR3 is TGTGCCAGCAGTTCACTAGCGGGAGGGAGCCACGAGCAGTACTTC.

The chain combines TRBV5-1 with TRBJ1-1; D gene ambiguous. Germline assignment: CDR1 SGHRS and CDR2 YFSETQ. Trimming took 5 bases from V and 0 from J, leaving 11 bases between them. The CDR3 spans 14 residues. The CDR3 sequence: CASSEKPMNTEAFF. CDR3 DNA: TGCGCCAGCAGTGAAAAGCCCATGAACACTGAAGCTTTCTTT.

This chain links TRBV4-2 with TRBJ2-7; 7 nucleotides match TRBD2. J was trimmed by 2 bases and V by 2 bases; bases with no gene match: 6. The CDR3 is 15 residues long. Germline V gene sequence: CDR1 LGHNA, CDR2 YNFKEQ. CDR3 nucleotides: TGTGCCAGCAGCCAATTAGCGGGTTCAACCTACGAGCAGTACTTC. This translates into CASSQLAGSTYEQYF.

This clone was picked up one time. This chain uses TRBV27 with TRBJ2-2; D remains ambiguous. There are 13 residues in the CDR3. Germline values: CDR1 MNHEY, CDR2 SMNVEV (reference sequence). V gave up 0 bases and J gave up 5 bases, with 4 bases separating them. The CDR3 region is CASSLSGTGELFF. CDR3 bases: TGTGCCAGCAGTTTATCAGGGACCGGGGAGCTGTTTTTT.

The sample holds one count of this clone. The chain links TRBV6-6 to TRBJ1-1, with D possibly TRBD1 on 5 matching bases. The CDR3 runs to 16 residues. The V gene lost 0 bases and the J gene lost 6 bases, with 17 bases spanning the gap. Germline V lookup: CDR1 MNHNY, CDR2 SVGAGI (reference sequence). This CDR3 is CASSYSNGGDRPEAFF. In DNA, the CDR3 is TGTGCCAGCAGTTACTCGAATGGGGGGGATCGCCCTGAAGCTTTCTTT.

About this clone itself: Different DNA sequences within this sample yield the same CDR3. The J gene is TRBJ2-2, the V gene TRBV6-5, with TRBD1 identical over 11 bases. Losses at the gene ends were 4 bases for V and 4 bases for J; bases not matched to a gene: 2. Germline V CDR1 and CDR2: MNHEY, SVGAGI. CDR3 length: 15 residues. CDR3 amino acids: CASSSGQGATGELFF. The CDR3 DNA reads TGTGCCAGCAGTTCCGGACAGGGGGCCACCGGGGAGCTGTTTTTT.

V usage is TRBV27 and J usage is TRBJ2-7, with TRBD2 matching 9 bases. J gave up 4 bases and V 7 bases, and 11 bases lay outside the gene matches. The CDR3 extends over 15 amino acids. The germline V gene encodes CDR1 MNHEY and CDR2 SMNVEV (reference sequence). The CDR3: CASMQSSGLAYEQYF. CDR3 DNA: TGTGCCAGCATGCAATCCTCGGGACTAGCTTACGAGCAGTACTTC.

This chain links TRBV4-1 with TRBJ2-1; 7 positions match TRBD1. V shed 5 bases and J 2 bases; nucleotides not matched to a gene: 9. Germline CDR1 is MGHRA and CDR2 is YSYEKL. The CDR3 runs to 16 residues. In DNA, the CDR3 is TGCGCCAGCAGCGGAAAAGACAGGGCCCCCTACAATGAGCAGTTCTTC. This sequence encodes CASSGKDRAPYNEQFF.

The chain recombines TRBV5-1 with TRBJ2-7, with TRBD2 identical over 9 bases. CDR1 and CDR2 (germline): SGHRS, YFSETQ. This CDR3 has 15 amino acids. The junction had 10 bases not matched to a gene; V was cut back by 7 bases and J by 2 bases. The CDR3 here is CASGSGTSQPYEQYF. The CDR3 nucleotides read TGCGCCAGCGGGTCCGGGACTAGCCAGCCCTACGAGCAGTACTTC.

This chain joins TRBV9 and TRBJ2-7; 7 bases agree with TRBD2. The J segment lost 0 bases and the V segment lost 0 bases, leaving 6 bases of the junction unmatched. The CDR3 totals 16 residues. The germline gives CDR1 SGDLS, CDR2 YYNGEE. The CDR3 DNA is TGTGCCAGCAGCGTAGGTGGTAGCGGGTTCTCCTACGAGCAGTACTTC. This gives the protein CASSVGGSGFSYEQYF.

V usage is TRBV5-1 and J usage is TRBJ2-3, with 10 positions matching TRBD2. This CDR3 region has 16 residues. Germline values: CDR1 SGHRS, CDR2 YFSETQ. V gave up 0 bases and J gave up 1 base; unmatched junction bases: 2. CDR3 residues: CASSLGGTSGTDTQYF. CDR3 nucleotides: TGCGCCAGCAGCTTGGGGGGGACTAGCGGCACAGATACGCAGTATTTT.